Below are 27 T cell receptor beta chains sequenced from a single sample in a study of beta chain features in type 1 diabetes. Expressed TCRB transcripts were sequenced because the isolated RNA had all been reverse transcribed beforehand. Sequencing was performed with immunoSEQ multiplex PCR; in TCRdb, only in-frame clones are kept and a portion is missing. The data show 250,000 or so clones, under 70% seen once. The specimen was naive CD4+ T cells from blood. The receptor source for this set is a man aged 25 to 40 in good health.

In the case of this clone: At the DNA level, this CDR3 is encoded by other sequences in the same sample as well. The chain uses TRBV29-1 and TRBJ2-7; possible D gene TRBD2, 6 bases. Germline CDR1 SQVTM, CDR2 ANQGSEA. The length of the CDR3 is 12 residues. Trimming removed 6 bases at V and 0 bases at J, with 9 bases between. CDR3 protein: CSVGLSSYEQYF. CDR3 in DNA: TGCAGCGTGGGACTGAGCTCCTACGAGCAGTACTTC.

The genes are TRBV28 and TRBJ2-4, with 9 bases matching TRBD2. The germline V gene has CDR1 MDHEN and CDR2 SYDVKM. The CDR3 totals 15 residues. V dropped 4 bases and J dropped 0; count of bases not matched to a gene: 1. CDR3 loop: CASSSLAGAKNIQYF. CDR3 DNA: TGTGCCAGCAGTTCACTAGCGGGAGCCAAAAACATTCAGTACTTC.

CDR3 amino acids: CASSSAGANVLTF. DNA of the CDR3: TGTGCCAGCAGTAGTGCTGGGGCCAACGTCCTGACTTTC. This rearrangement joins TRBV28 to TRBJ2-6; D is uncertain. Germline assignment: CDR1 MDHEN and CDR2 SYDVKM. V was clipped by 5 bases and J by 2 bases, with 4 bases between them. The CDR3 sequence is 13 residues long. Complete variable domain (other parts from reference TRBV28 and TRBJ2-6): DVKVTQSSRYLVKRTGEKVFLECVQDMDHENMFWYRQDPGLGLRLIYFSYDVKMKEKGDIPEGYSVSREKKERFSLILESASTNQTSMYLCASSSAGANVLTFGAGSRLTVL.

The chain uses TRBV30 and TRBJ2-7; D is unresolved. Germline assignment: CDR1 GTSNPN and CDR2 SVGIG (reference sequence). Trimming cost V 2 bases and J 2 bases, with 10 bases left between them. The CDR3 contains 13 residues. The CDR3: CAWSRRGPYEQYF. The CDR3 DNA sequence: TGTGCCTGGAGTCGCAGAGGCCCCTACGAGCAGTACTTC.

The CDR3 nucleotides read TGCAGCGTACTGACTAGCGGGGGCCTGGCCGGGGAGCTGTTTTTT. Amino acids: CSVLTSGGLAGELFF. The J gene is TRBJ2-2, the V gene TRBV29-1; TRBD2 matches 12 bases. CDR3 size: 15 residues. J gave up 6 bases and V 6 bases, and 8 bases lay outside the gene matches. CDR1 and CDR2 from the germline V gene are SQVTM and ANQGSEA.

J is TRBJ2-7 and V is TRBV27; D call uncertain. The CDR3 consists of 14 residues. From germline, CDR1 is MNHEY and CDR2 SMNVEV (reference sequence). Trimming removed 4 bases from V and 3 bases from J, with 13 bases in between. CDR3 residues: CASSSYRGGYEQYF. In DNA, the CDR3 is TGTGCCAGCAGTTCATACAGAGGCGGCTACGAGCAGTACTTC.

This chain connects TRBV15 to TRBJ2-5, with 7 bases aligning to TRBD1. The CDR3 runs to 15 residues. CDR1 LNHNV and CDR2 YYDKDF come from the germline V gene (reference sequence). V was pared by 1 base and J by 1 base, with 3 bases of the junction left unmatched. The CDR3 region is CATSRATGAQETQYF. The CDR3 bases are TGTGCCACCAGCAGAGCTACAGGGGCCCAAGAGACCCAGTACTTC.

The rearrangement uses TRBV7-2 and TRBJ2-5; tentatively, D is TRBD1 (6 bases). Between the trimmed V and J ends, which lost 0 bases and 5 bases, there was a span of 13 bases. This CDR3 region has 15 residues. Germline CDR1 is SGHTA and CDR2 is FQGNSA. DNA of the CDR3: TGTGCCAGCAGCTTAGCGGGGGCTTCCGTTGAGACCCAGTACTTC. Translating it yields CASSLAGASVETQYF.

The chain is built from TRBV5-1 and TRBJ1-1; TRBD1 matches at 9 bases. Looked up from germline, CDR1 is SGHRS and CDR2 is YFSETQ. The ends lost 3 bases at V and 8 bases at J; junction bases unmatched: 5. The length of the CDR3 is 13 residues. As DNA, the CDR3 is TGCGCCAGCAGCTGGGAGGGACAGGGAGAAGCTTTCTTT. It codes for CASSWEGQGEAFF.

V usage is TRBV5-1 and J usage is TRBJ2-7; 11 bases align to TRBD1. Per germline, CDR1 SGHRS and CDR2 YFSETQ. The CDR3 totals 16 residues. V lost 3 bases to trimming and J lost 2 bases; unmatched junction nucleotides: 7. The CDR3 region has the DNA TGCGCCAGCAGCTCCGACACGGACAGGGGGCCCTACGAGCAGTACTTC. Translated, it gives CASSSDTDRGPYEQYF.

The chain couples TRBV29-1 to TRBJ1-2; 7 bases are shared with TRBD1. Unmatched junction bases numbered 10, after V lost 4 bases and J lost 5 bases. Germline assignment: CDR1 SQVTM and CDR2 ANQGSEA. The CDR3 totals 14 residues. For the CDR3, the DNA is TGCAGCGTTGTTACAGGGGACGGGAGGTATGGCTACACCTTC. This sequence encodes CSVVTGDGRYGYTF.

The chain joins TRBV29-1 to TRBJ2-3; TRBD2 matches 9 bases. This CDR3 spans 17 amino acids. Germline V gene data show CDR1 as SQVTM and CDR2 as ANQGSEA. With 2 bases clipped from V and 4 bases from J, the junction kept 13 bases outside the gene matches. CDR3 region: CSVESPRAGGPSDTQYF. The CDR3 nucleotides are TGCAGCGTTGAATCCCCCCGGGCGGGGGGGCCCTCAGATACGCAGTATTTT.

The genes are TRBV27 and TRBJ2-1; D might be TRBD2 (6 bases). Trimming cost V 3 bases and J 4 bases, with 10 bases left between them. CDR3 length equals 14 residues. Germline V gene sequence: CDR1 MNHEY, CDR2 SMNVEV (reference sequence). The DNA for the CDR3 is TGTGCCAGCAGTTTTGGTCTAGCGTACAATGAGCAGTTCTTC. Translation gives CASSFGLAYNEQFF.

This clone came up a few times. This chain uses TRBV29-1 with TRBJ2-7, with 8 bases that match TRBD2. Germline trimming cut 4 bases from V and 4 bases from J; bases unmatched to any gene: 3. The CDR3 spans 12 residues. In germline, CDR1 is SQVTM, CDR2 ANQGSEA. The DNA of the CDR3 is TGCAGCGTTGGGTTAGCGGGATACGAGCAGTACTTC. Translation: CSVGLAGYEQYF.

J is TRBJ2-2 and V is TRBV2; D not resolved. Germline V CDR1 and CDR2: SNHLY, FYNNEI. Trimming cost V 8 bases and J 3 bases, with 13 bases left between them. The CDR3 extends over 14 amino acids. This chain's CDR3 is CASRSERDTGELFF. As DNA, the CDR3 is TGTGCCAGCCGCAGTGAGAGAGACACCGGGGAGCTGTTTTTT.

J is TRBJ2-3 and V is TRBV7-9; D not certain. With 5 bases removed from V and 2 bases from J, the gap between germline ends came to 5 bases. Germline CDR1 reads SEHNR; CDR2 reads FQNEAQ (reference sequence). The CDR3 is 12 residues long. Here the CDR3 reads CASSLFTDTQYF. In DNA, the CDR3 is TGTGCCAGCAGCCTATTCACAGATACGCAGTATTTT.

The chain has TRBV6-5 and TRBJ2-3; D is undetermined. Germline-derived CDR1 and CDR2 are MNHEY and SVGAGI. The CDR3 length is 14 residues. V shed 2 bases and J shed 4 bases, with 10 bases lying between them. DNA of the CDR3: TGTGCCAGCAGTTACGAGGTAGCTTCAGATACGCAGTATTTT. Translating it yields CASSYEVASDTQYF.

This clone was detected a few times. The rearrangement joins TRBV29-1 to TRBJ2-1, with a weak D call TRBD1 (6 bases). Trimming pared 5 bases from V and 5 bases from J, leaving 10 bases between. CDR1 is SQVTM and CDR2 is ANQGSEA in the germline V gene. The CDR3 covers 12 residues. The CDR3, as DNA: TGCAGCGTTTCAGGGGCCCACAATGAGCAGTTCTTC. Protein: CSVSGAHNEQFF.

The rearrangement joins TRBV10-3 to TRBJ2-7, with D perhaps being TRBD1 or TRBD2 (6 bases each). The CDR3 extends over 12 amino acids. Between the trimmed V and J ends, which lost 6 bases and 4 bases, there was a span of 10 bases. Germline CDR1 ENHRY, CDR2 SYGVKD. DNA of the CDR3: TGTGCCATCAGCTTAGGGGGGTACGAGCAGTACTTC. Translation: CAISLGGYEQYF.

The chain uses TRBV5-6 and TRBJ1-5; D call uncertain. Germline-derived CDR1 and CDR2 are SGHDT and YYEEEE. Trimming removed 4 bases at V and 4 bases at J, with 12 bases between. The CDR3 runs 14 residues. Written as DNA, the CDR3 is TGTGCCAGCAGCATACTTGCGGGGAATCAGCCCCAGCATTTT. As protein: CASSILAGNQPQHF.

The count of this clone is one. The rearrangement joins TRBV5-4 to TRBJ2-1; 9 positions match TRBD2. CDR3 length equals 17 residues. Germline CDR1 and CDR2: SGHNT and YYREEE (reference sequence). Germline trimming cut 0 bases from V and 0 bases from J; bases unmatched to any gene: 4. The CDR3 region has the DNA TGTGCCAGCAGCTTGGCGGGTAGCGGGGGCTCCTACAATGAGCAGTTCTTC. This sequence encodes CASSLAGSGGSYNEQFF.

The rearrangement links TRBV5-4 to TRBJ2-7, with D unresolved. CDR1 and CDR2 from the germline V gene are SGHNT and YYREEE (reference sequence). This CDR3 has 11 amino acids. Trimming took 3 bases from V and 4 from J, leaving 5 bases between them. The CDR3, as DNA: TGTGCCAGCAGCTCGCTTTACGAGCAGTACTTC. Its protein product is CASSSLYEQYF. Drawing the rest from reference TRBV5-4 and TRBJ2-7, the complete variable domain is ETGVTQSPTHLIKTRGQQVTLRCSSQSGHNTVSWYQQALGQGPQFIFQYYREEENGRGNFPPRFSGLQFPNYSSELNVNALELDDSALYLCASSSLYEQYFGPGTRLTVT.

The V and J genes are TRBV9 and TRBJ2-6; D call uncertain. V gave up 3 bases and J gave up 2 bases, with 9 bases separating them. CDR1 is SGDLS and CDR2 is YYNGEE in the germline V gene. This CDR3 is built from 15 residues. CDR3 region: CASSGWYPGANVLTF. The CDR3 DNA is TGTGCCAGCAGCGGTTGGTATCCTGGGGCCAACGTCCTGACTTTC. Supplemented by reference TRBV9 and TRBJ2-6, the full variable domain reads DSGVTQTPKHLITATGQRVTLRCSPRSGDLSVYWYQQSLDQGLQFLIQYYNGEERAKGNILERFSAQQFPDLHSELNLSSLELGDSALYFCASSGWYPGANVLTFGAGSRLTVL.

This clone has more than one count but fewer than ten. The V call is TRBV29-1, the J call TRBJ2-5; D may correspond to TRBD1 or TRBD2 (5 bases each). CDR3 length equals 15 residues. V was shortened by 6 bases and J by 2 bases, with 19 bases between the two germline ends. Germline-derived CDR1 and CDR2 are SQVTM and ANQGSEA. The CDR3 DNA follows: TGCAGCGTCACCCCCGGAACAGGCGGGCAAGAGACCCAGTACTTC. This gives the protein CSVTPGTGGQETQYF.

The CDR3 is CASSVVSTSNNEQFF. CDR3 DNA sequence: TGTGCCAGCAGCGTAGTTTCGACTAGCAACAATGAGCAGTTCTTC. This sequence joins TRBV9 and TRBJ2-1, with 7 nucleotides matching TRBD2. CDR1 and CDR2 from the germline V gene are SGDLS and YYNGEE. The CDR3 spans 15 residues. V shed 0 bases and J 5 bases; nucleotides not matched to a gene: 5.

About this clone itself: Other DNA sequences of this sample code for an identical CDR3. The chain uses TRBV9 and TRBJ2-3; no clear D. V was shortened by 3 bases and J by 1 base, with 6 bases between the two germline ends. Germline V gene sequence: CDR1 SGDLS, CDR2 YYNGEE. The CDR3 is made up of 13 amino acids. The CDR3 coding sequence is TGTGCCAGCAGCGCCTTAGGCACAGATACGCAGTATTTT. It encodes CASSALGTDTQYF. Complete variable domain (other parts from reference TRBV9 and TRBJ2-3): DSGVTQTPKHLITATGQRVTLRCSPRSGDLSVYWYQQSLDQGLQFLIQYYNGEERAKGNILERFSAQQFPDLHSELNLSSLELGDSALYFCASSALGTDTQYFGPGTRLTVL.

V and J are TRBV7-6 and TRBJ2-5; 12 bases match TRBD1. V trimming: 4 bases; J trimming: 1 base; junction bases outside the gene matches: 7. The germline V gene has CDR1 SGHVS and CDR2 FNYEAQ. The CDR3 totals 17 residues. CDR3 protein: CASSSLPGQGAQETQYF. As DNA, the CDR3 is TGTGCCAGCAGCTCACTGCCGGGACAGGGGGCCCAAGAGACCCAGTACTTC.